This T cell receptor beta chain emerged from a study of PD-1 blockade in classical Hodgkin lymphoma. Study-level points and caveats: Partial responders and progressors had significantly lower baseline TCR diversity.

Every single patient, without exception, relapsed after autologous stem cell transplantation, and brentuximab vedotin exposure varied. TCRdb keeps only in-frame clones here, not all; method: immunoSEQ multiplex PCR. Among 20,000 to 25,000 clones listed, 77% were seen once. Worth noting for this clone: Its target is not known.

The source was peripheral blood mononuclear cells (PBMCs), collected before the second cycle of nivolumab. The receptor was derived from a human donor with classical Hodgkin lymphoma.

In nucleotides, the CDR3 is TGTGCCAGCAGTGCCTCTCAGGGAAACTATGGCTACACCTTC. It translates to CASSASQGNYGYTF. The chain uses TRBV6-1 and TRBJ1-2, with a possible D match to TRBD1 (5 bases). Per the germline V gene, CDR1 is MNHNS and CDR2 is SASEGT. The germline V and J ends were trimmed by 4 bases and 2 bases, with 11 bases remaining between them. This CDR3 is built from 14 residues.